This T cell receptor (beta chain) was recovered during a study of identical twins. MiXCR was run by TCRdb on the 5' RACE reads, yielding one entry per CDR3 protein. The sample records hundreds of thousands of distinct CDR3 sequences, 7.5% to 9.5% being singletons. Study outcomes and limitations: Out-of-frame TCR alpha sharing in monozygotic twins exceeded recombination model predictions.

This clonotype was detected ten times or more. Its antigen is undetermined. CDR3 length equals 15 residues. V gave up 4 bases and J gave up 1 base, with 14 bases separating them. Germline lookup yields CDR1 SEHNR and CDR2 FQNEAQ (reference sequence). This same sample was also taken into another study, of yellow fever vaccine responses in identical twins.

The sequencing input was CD8+ T cells sorted from blood. The sequence derives from a woman aged 18-35 years in good health. V usage is TRBV7-9 and J usage is TRBJ2-7, with D tentatively TRBD1 (5 bases). The CDR3 protein is CASSSTLTASYEQYF. CDR3 nucleotides: TGTGCCAGCAGCTCTACCCTGACAGCTTCCTACGAGCAGTACTTC. Filled out from reference TRBV7-9 and TRBJ2-7, the complete variable domain reads DTGVSQNPRHKITKRGQNVTFRCDPISEHNRLYWYRQTLGQGPEFLTYFQNEAQLEKSRLLSDRFSAERPKGSFSTLEIQRTEQGDSAMYLCASSSTLTASYEQYFGPGTRLTVT.